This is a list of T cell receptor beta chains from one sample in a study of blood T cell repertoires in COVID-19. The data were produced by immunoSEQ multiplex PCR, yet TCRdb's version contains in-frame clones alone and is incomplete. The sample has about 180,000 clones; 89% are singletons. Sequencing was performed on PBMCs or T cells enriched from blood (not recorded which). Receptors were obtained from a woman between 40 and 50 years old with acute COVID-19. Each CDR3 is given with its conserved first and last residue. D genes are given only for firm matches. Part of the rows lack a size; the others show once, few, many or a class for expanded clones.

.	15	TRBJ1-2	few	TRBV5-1	CASSEGQTQNYGYTF	TGCGCCAGCAGCGAAGGACAGACCCAGAACTATGGCTACACCTTC
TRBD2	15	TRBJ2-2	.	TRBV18	CASSPAGGRAGELFF	TGTGCCAGCTCACCTGCGGGAGGGCGCGCCGGGGAGCTGTTTTTT
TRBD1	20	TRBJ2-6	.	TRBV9	CASSVATFGTAYSGANVLTF	TGTGCCAGCAGCGTAGCTACTTTTGGGACAGCCTACTCTGGGGCCAACGTCCTGACTTTC
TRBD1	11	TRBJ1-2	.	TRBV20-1	CSAQQGNGYTF	TGCAGTGCCCAACAGGGGAATGGCTACACCTTC
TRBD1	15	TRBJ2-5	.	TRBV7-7	CASSPSGQGLETQYF	TGTGCCAGCAGCCCCTCGGGACAGGGATTAGAGACCCAGTACTTC
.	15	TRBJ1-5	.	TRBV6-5	CASSQQGLSNQPQHF	TGTGCCAGCAGTCAGCAGGGACTTAGCAATCAGCCCCAGCATTTT
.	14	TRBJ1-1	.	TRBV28	CASSFRVRNTEAFF	TGTGCCAGCAGTTTCCGGGTGAGGAATACTGAAGCTTTCTTT
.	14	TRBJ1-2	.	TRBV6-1	CASSESSGGYGYTF	TGTGCCAGCAGTGAATCCTCAGGAGGCTATGGCTACACCTTC
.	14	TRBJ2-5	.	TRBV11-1	CASSQNRVQETQYF	TGTGCCAGCAGCCAAAACAGGGTCCAAGAGACCCAGTACTTC
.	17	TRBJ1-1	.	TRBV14	CASSQGSSGTAGTEAFF	TGTGCCAGCAGCCAAGGAAGCTCAGGAACTGCGGGGACTGAAGCTTTCTTT
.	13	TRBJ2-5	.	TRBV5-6	CASSFGGGETQYF	TGTGCCAGCAGCTTTGGTGGGGGGGAGACCCAGTACTTC
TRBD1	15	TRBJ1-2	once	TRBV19	CASSIANGQAGGYTF	TGTGCCAGTAGTATAGCCAACGGACAGGCGGGAGGCTACACCTTC
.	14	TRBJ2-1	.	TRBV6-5	CASSPGSPGNEQFF	TGTGCCAGCAGTCCCGGGTCTCCAGGGAATGAGCAGTTCTTC
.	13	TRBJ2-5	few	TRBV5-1	CASSLGTEETQYF	TGCGCCAGCAGCTTGGGGACAGAAGAGACCCAGTACTTC
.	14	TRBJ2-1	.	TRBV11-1	CASSGGSSYNEQFF	TGTGCCAGCAGCGGCGGAAGCTCCTACAATGAGCAGTTCTTC
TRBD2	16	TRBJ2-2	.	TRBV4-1	CASRPLLAQNTGELFF	TGCGCCAGCAGGCCCCTACTAGCGCAGAACACCGGGGAGCTGTTTTTT
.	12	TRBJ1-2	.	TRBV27	CASSGGGYGYTF	TGTGCCAGCAGTGGGGGCGGCTATGGCTACACCTTC
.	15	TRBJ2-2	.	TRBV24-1	CATSDVDYPPGELFF	TGTGCCACCAGTGATGTCGACTATCCCCCCGGGGAGCTGTTTTTT
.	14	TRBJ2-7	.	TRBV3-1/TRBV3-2	CASSHRVGLDEQYF	TGTGCCAGCAGCCATAGAGTGGGACTCGACGAGCAGTACTTC
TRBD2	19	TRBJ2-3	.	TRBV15	CATSRGRGGGRGYTDTQYF	TGTGCCACCAGCAGAGGTCGCGGGGGCGGGAGGGGATACACAGATACGCAGTATTTT
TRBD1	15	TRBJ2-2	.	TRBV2	CASKRTGENTGELFF	TGTGCCAGCAAGCGGACAGGGGAGAACACCGGGGAGCTGTTTTTT
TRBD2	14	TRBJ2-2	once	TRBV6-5	CASSGLAGAGELFF	TGTGCCAGCAGCGGACTAGCGGGAGCCGGGGAGCTGTTTTTT
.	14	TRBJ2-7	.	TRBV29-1	CSVEDERGTYEQYF	TGCAGCGTTGAAGACGAACGGGGAACCTACGAGCAGTACTTC
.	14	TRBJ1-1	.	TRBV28	CASSLRGKNTEAFF	TGTGCCAGCAGTTTGAGGGGGAAGAACACTGAAGCTTTCTTT
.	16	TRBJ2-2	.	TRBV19	CASSLRRGPNTGELFF	TGTGCCAGTAGTCTTAGGCGGGGCCCGAACACCGGGGAGCTGTTTTTT
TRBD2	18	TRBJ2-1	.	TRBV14	CASSQGGAGTSLRGEQFF	TGTGCCAGCAGCCAAGGGGGGGCCGGGACTAGCCTCAGAGGCGAGCAGTTCTTC
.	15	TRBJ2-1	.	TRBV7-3	CASSLNGGGYNEQFF	TGTGCCAGCAGCTTAAATGGTGGCGGATACAATGAGCAGTTCTTC
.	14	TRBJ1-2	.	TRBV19	CASRTTGGPYGYTF	TGTGCCAGTAGGACCACGGGGGGTCCCTATGGCTACACCTTC
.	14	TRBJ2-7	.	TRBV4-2	CASSLSGTSYEQYF	TGTGCCAGCAGCCTCTCAGGGACTTCCTACGAGCAGTACTTC
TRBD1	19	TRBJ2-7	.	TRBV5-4	CASSGPAGTGVKAFHEQYF	TGTGCCAGCAGCGGACCCGCCGGGACAGGGGTCAAGGCTTTCCACGAGCAGTACTTC
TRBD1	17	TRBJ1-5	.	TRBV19	CASSIDGTGRGNQPQHF	TGTGCCAGTAGTATCGACGGGACAGGGAGGGGCAATCAGCCCCAGCATTTT
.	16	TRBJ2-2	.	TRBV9	CASSVGTLGGAGELFF	TGTGCCAGCAGCGTAGGGACCCTTGGAGGGGCCGGGGAGCTGTTTTTT
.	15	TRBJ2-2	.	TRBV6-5	CASTRTAPNTGELFF	TGTGCCAGCACCCGGACAGCCCCGAACACCGGGGAGCTGTTTTTT
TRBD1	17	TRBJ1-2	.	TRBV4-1	CASSQPSPETGEGGYTF	TGCGCCAGCAGCCAACCCTCCCCCGAGACAGGGGAGGGAGGCTACACCTTC
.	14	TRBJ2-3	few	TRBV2	CASRDFYPTDTQYF	TGTGCCAGCAGGGACTTTTACCCCACAGATACGCAGTATTTT
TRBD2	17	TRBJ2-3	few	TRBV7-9	CASSLLTAGGGTDTQYF	TGTGCCAGCAGCTTATTAACAGCGGGAGGGGGCACAGATACGCAGTATTTT
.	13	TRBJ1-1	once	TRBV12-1	CASHDQGWTEAFF	TGTGCCAGCCACGATCAGGGGTGGACTGAAGCTTTCTTT
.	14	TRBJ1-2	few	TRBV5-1	CASTAVPDSYGYTF	TGCGCCAGCACGGCCGTCCCGGACAGCTATGGCTACACCTTC
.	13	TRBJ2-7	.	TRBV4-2	CASSQDQGNEQYF	TGTGCCAGCAGCCAAGATCAGGGCAACGAGCAGTACTTC
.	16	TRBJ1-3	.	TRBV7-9	CASSLELSYAGNTIYF	TGTGCCAGCAGCTTAGAGCTCTCTTATGCGGGAAACACCATATATTTT
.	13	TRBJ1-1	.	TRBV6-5	CASSREGNTEAFF	TGTGCCAGCAGTAGGGAGGGGAACACTGAAGCTTTCTTT